These 28 T cell receptor beta chains were sequenced from one sample in a study of shared clonotypes between healthy human individuals. Sequenced by immunoSEQ multiplex PCR; TCRdb stores in-frame clones only, minus some. The sample gives 950,000 to 1,300,000 clones, around 74% of which show up once; about 1.5% is in the top ten. Sequenced input: memory CD4+ T cells sorted from blood. Subset given: CD45RA-negative fraction. These receptors originate from a man aged 18 to 29 in good health.

Here the CDR3 DNA reads TGTGCCAGCAGCAAACTAGCGGGAGGATTCGCAGATACGCAGTATTTT. Protein: CASSKLAGGFADTQYF. The chain uses TRBV2 and TRBJ2-3; 12 nucleotides align to TRBD2. From germline, CDR1 is SNHLY and CDR2 FYNNEI. V was pared by 6 bases and J by 4 bases, with 8 bases of the junction left unmatched. CDR3 length equals 16 residues.

This clone was seen only a few times. V gene TRBV25-1 combines with J gene TRBJ2-1, with TRBD2 as a possible D gene (5 bases). The V and J ends lost 2 bases and 3 bases respectively, with 8 bases between them. Looked up from germline, CDR1 is MGHDK and CDR2 is SYGVNS. The CDR3 runs to 14 residues. CDR3: CASSELEGYNEQFF. CDR3 nucleotide sequence: TGTGCCAGCAGTGAACTTGAGGGCTACAATGAGCAGTTCTTC.

The rearrangement joins TRBV28 to TRBJ1-2, with TRBD1 matching 8 bases. Germline CDR1 is MDHEN and CDR2 is SYDVKM. The CDR3 spans 14 residues. V lost 10 bases to trimming and J lost 5 bases; unmatched junction nucleotides: 12. The CDR3 DNA reads TGTGCCACACCCAGGAGCAGGGGGCATTATGGCTACACCTTC. As protein: CATPRSRGHYGYTF.

The V gene is TRBV29-1, the J gene TRBJ2-5; the D gene is possibly TRBD1 (6 bases). This CDR3 has 10 amino acids. The germline V gene encodes CDR1 SQVTM and CDR2 ANQGSEA. CDR3: CTGVGETQYF. The CDR3 DNA is TGCACAGGGGTGGGTGAGACCCAGTACTTC.

Comment on this clone: This sample includes further DNA sequences coding for the same CDR3. V gene TRBV6-5 combines with J gene TRBJ1-6; 7 bases map to TRBD1. In germline, CDR1 is MNHEY, CDR2 SVGAGI. J was trimmed by 6 bases and V by 0 bases; bases with no gene match: 5. The CDR3 is 16 amino acids. The CDR3 DNA sequence: TGTGCCAGCAGTTACTCCCCAGGGGGAGGTAATTCACCCCTCCACTTT. Translated, it gives CASSYSPGGGNSPLHF.

This clone was counted a few times. The DNA for the CDR3 is TGTGCCACCAGCAGAGATTTAGCGACAAAAGAGACCCAGTACTTC. This translates into CATSRDLATKETQYF. The chain employs TRBV15 and TRBJ2-5; D possibly corresponds to TRBD2 (5 bases). V gave up 0 bases and J gave up 3 bases, with 11 bases separating them. This CDR3 is 15 amino acids long. The germline V gene encodes CDR1 LNHNV and CDR2 YYDKDF (reference sequence).

This chain connects TRBV7-3 to TRBJ2-2; D may correspond to TRBD1 or TRBD2 (5 bases each). Germline CDR1 is SGHTA and CDR2 is FQGTGA. The CDR3 has 18 residues. With 0 bases removed from V and 7 bases from J, the gap between germline ends came to 21 bases. CDR3 in DNA: TGTGCCAGCAGCTTAACCTCCCTCACTAGGGGCGTGGGCGGGGAGCTGTTTTTT. Protein sequence: CASSLTSLTRGVGGELFF. Supplemented by reference TRBV7-3 and TRBJ2-2, the full variable domain reads GAGVSQTPSNKVTEKGKYVELRCDPISGHTALYWYRQSLGQGPEFLIYFQGTGAADDSGLPNDRFFAVRPEGSVSTLKIQRTERGDSAVYLCASSLTSLTRGVGGELFFGEGSRLTVL.

The chain joins TRBV2 to TRBJ1-2; 8 nucleotides match TRBD1. V shed 3 bases and J 4 bases; nucleotides not matched to a gene: 4. Germline CDR1 SNHLY, CDR2 FYNNEI. The CDR3 runs 14 residues. The DNA of the CDR3 is TGTGCCAGCAGTGACAGGGGGCATATCTATGGCTACACCTTC. Translated: CASSDRGHIYGYTF. Complete variable domain (other parts from reference TRBV2 and TRBJ1-2): EPEVTQTPSHQVTQMGQEVILRCVPISNHLYFYWYRQILGQKVEFLVSFYNNEISEKSEIFDDQFSVERPDGSNFTLKIRSTKLEDSAMYFCASSDRGHIYGYTFGSGTRLTVV.

V gene TRBV6-5 combines with J gene TRBJ1-1, with 9 bases lining up with TRBD1. The junction had 11 bases not matched to a gene; V was cut back by 5 bases and J by 7 bases. CDR1 is MNHEY and CDR2 is SVGAGI in the germline V gene. This CDR3 is 15 amino acids long. CDR3 in amino acids: CASSADRGIGGEAFF. The CDR3 DNA sequence: TGTGCCAGCAGTGCGGACAGGGGAATAGGGGGTGAAGCTTTCTTT.

This rearrangement joins TRBV4-1 to TRBJ1-1; no definite D call. This CDR3 is 13 amino acids long. V lost 6 bases, J lost 3 bases, and 11 bases lay in between. CDR1 MGHRA and CDR2 YSYEKL come from the germline V gene. The CDR3 nucleotides are TGCGCCAGCAGTTACACATCGGACACTGAAGCTTTCTTT. It is translated as CASSYTSDTEAFF.

The chain uses TRBV6-5 and TRBJ2-5; weak D call: TRBD2 (7 bases). Germline CDR1 is MNHEY and CDR2 is SVGAGI. V gave up 4 bases and J gave up 5 bases, with 20 bases separating them. This CDR3 contains 16 residues. This CDR3 reads CASSSQRRGGRETQYF. The CDR3 DNA reads TGTGCCAGCAGTTCCCAGAGGAGGGGGGGGAGGGAGACCCAGTACTTC.

V and J are TRBV6-5 and TRBJ2-7, with TRBD2 matching over 7 bases. The V gene's germline CDR1 is MNHEY and CDR2 SVGAGI. The trim removed 3 bases at V and 3 bases at J, leaving 11 bases unmatched. The CDR3 loop spans 16 amino acids. The CDR3 loop is CASSYWGGDGFYEQYF. In nucleotides, the CDR3 is TGTGCCAGCAGTTATTGGGGGGGGGACGGCTTCTACGAGCAGTACTTC.

This clone was counted ten times or more. Other DNA sequences in the sample encode the same CDR3. This chain joins TRBV19 and TRBJ1-1; D is uncertain. Germline V gene sequence: CDR1 LNHDA, CDR2 SQIVND (reference sequence). This CDR3 comprises 13 residues. Trimming cost V 6 bases and J 2 bases, with 10 bases left between them. The CDR3 nucleotides read TGTGCCAGTAGCCCGACGGTAAACACTGAAGCTTTCTTT. The encoded protein is CASSPTVNTEAFF.

This clone appeared once. This rearrangement joins TRBV7-8 to TRBJ2-1, with D possibly being TRBD2 (6 bases). The V end was cut by 4 bases, the J end by 2 bases, with 12 bases between. Germline V gives CDR1 SGHVS, CDR2 FQNEAQ. The CDR3 loop spans 15 amino acids. The DNA for the CDR3 is TGTGCCAGCAGCTGGGGACTCCAACCCTACAATGAGCAGTTCTTC. Its translation: CASSWGLQPYNEQFF.

This rearrangement joins TRBV23-1 to TRBJ1-1; no definite D call. TRBV23-1 is an open reading frame, and its role is uncertain. Trimming removed 9 bases from V and 3 bases from J, with 20 bases in between. The length of the CDR3 is 15 residues. CDR3 loop: CARGYVGPDDTEAFF. The CDR3 DNA reads as TGCGCCAGGGGGTACGTGGGCCCAGACGACACTGAAGCTTTCTTT.

The rearrangement joins TRBV19 to TRBJ1-1; unclear D gene. There are 14 residues in the CDR3. The germline V and J ends were trimmed by 0 bases and 1 base, with 6 bases remaining between them. CDR1 is LNHDA, CDR2 SQIVND, per germline (reference sequence). CDR3 region: CASSIDQGNTEAFF. DNA of the CDR3: TGTGCCAGTAGTATAGATCAAGGGAACACTGAAGCTTTCTTT. Complete variable domain (other parts from reference TRBV19 and TRBJ1-1): DGGITQSPKYLFRKEGQNVTLSCEQNLNHDAMYWYRQDPGQGLRLIYYSQIVNDFQKGDIAEGYSVSREKKESFPLTVTSAQKNPTAFYLCASSIDQGNTEAFFGQGTRLTVV.

J is TRBJ2-3 and V is TRBV11-2; a possible D gene is TRBD2 (5 bases). This CDR3 is 13 amino acids long. The V end lost 1 base, the J end lost 6 bases, and 8 bases lay between the germline ends. Germline CDR1 SGHAT, CDR2 FQNNGV. CDR3 loop: CASSLGGPDTQYF. The CDR3 region has the DNA TGTGCCAGCAGCTTAGGAGGGCCCGATACGCAGTATTTT.

J is TRBJ1-1 and V is TRBV28; D gene uncertain. Germline V CDR1 and CDR2: MDHEN, SYDVKM. The V end lost 4 bases, the J end lost 7 bases, and 10 bases lay between the germline ends. The CDR3 sequence is 12 residues long. The CDR3 bases are TGTGCCAGCAGTTCTCCCACAGTTGAAGCTTTCTTT. Its translation: CASSSPTVEAFF.

The chain uses TRBV5-7 and TRBJ1-5; TRBD1 matches 8 bases. TRBV5-7 is known as an ORF, though its function is uncertain. The length of the CDR3 is 16 residues. The ends lost 4 bases at V and 5 bases at J; junction bases unmatched: 11. CDR3 bases: TGTGCCAGCAGCCGGCGATCGCAGGGGGCCCATCAGCCCCAGCATTTT. Its protein is CASSRRSQGAHQPQHF.

The chain couples TRBV4-3 to TRBJ2-5; 14 bases align to TRBD2. Trimming at V came to 1 base and at J to 5 bases, leaving 0 bases not matched to a gene. CDR1 and CDR2 (germline): LGHNA, YSLEER. The CDR3 is 15 amino acids. In DNA form, the CDR3 reads TGCGCCAGCAGCCAAGGGACTAGCGGGAGGGAGACCCAGTACTTC. Translated, it gives CASSQGTSGRETQYF.

This clone has only a few counts. In nucleotides, the CDR3 is TGTGCCAGCAGTGAACGAAATGTCGGTCAGCCCCAGCATTTT. Its translation: CASSERNVGQPQHF. V is TRBV2 and J is TRBJ1-5; no reliable D call. This CDR3 spans 14 amino acids. Germline V gene lookup returns CDR1 SNHLY and CDR2 FYNNEI. Trimming pared 2 bases from V and 6 bases from J, leaving 11 bases between. Looking up the rest from reference TRBV2 and TRBJ1-5 gives the full variable domain: EPEVTQTPSHQVTQMGQEVILRCVPISNHLYFYWYRQILGQKVEFLVSFYNNEISEKSEIFDDQFSVERPDGSNFTLKIRSTKLEDSAMYFCASSERNVGQPQHFGDGTRLSIL.

The rearrangement joins TRBV28 to TRBJ1-5; D not certain. The CDR3 runs 14 residues. The germline V and J ends were trimmed by 6 bases and 7 bases, with 16 bases remaining between them. The germline V gene encodes CDR1 MDHEN and CDR2 SYDVKM. The CDR3 DNA follows: TGTGCCAGCAGCCCCTCGTCGAGGTTACAGCCCCAGCATTTT. As protein: CASSPSSRLQPQHF.

This clone has only a few counts. The gene calls are TRBV2 and TRBJ2-1, with TRBD2 identical over 7 bases. V gave up 8 bases and J gave up 2 bases; unmatched junction bases: 0. The CDR3 is made up of 12 amino acids. Germline values: CDR1 SNHLY, CDR2 FYNNEI. The CDR3 is CASGGAYNEQFF. The DNA for the CDR3 is TGTGCCAGCGGGGGGGCCTACAATGAGCAGTTCTTC.

The chain uses TRBV30 and TRBJ2-1; 7 bases are shared with TRBD2. V gave up 4 bases and J gave up 4 bases; unmatched junction bases: 16. Per germline, CDR1 GTSNPN and CDR2 SVGIG (reference sequence). The CDR3 has 17 amino acids. The CDR3 coding sequence is TGTGCCTGGATTGGAATCCGGGCGGGAGCAAATTACAATGAGCAGTTCTTC. This codes for CAWIGIRAGANYNEQFF.

The V and J genes are TRBV18 and TRBJ2-7; TRBD2 matches 8 bases. The CDR3 totals 16 residues. Germline lookup yields CDR1 KGHSH and CDR2 LQKENI. J gave up 2 bases and V 4 bases, and 10 bases lay outside the gene matches. This CDR3 reads CASSLQGGTRPYEQYF. CDR3 coding DNA: TGTGCCAGCTCACTACAAGGCGGGACTAGACCCTACGAGCAGTACTTC.

V usage is TRBV7-2 and J usage is TRBJ2-3, with D perhaps matching TRBD1 (5 bases). CDR1 is SGHTA and CDR2 is FQGNSA in the germline V gene. CDR3 length: 16 amino acids. Deletions cut 8 bases from V and 7 bases from J, with 25 bases between. Written as DNA, the CDR3 is TGTGCCAGCGCTCCCTCGGTGGTTCAAGGGGCGAATACGCAGTATTTT. The encoded protein is CASAPSVVQGANTQYF.

This clone appeared a few times. The chain uses TRBV9 and TRBJ2-3, with D perhaps assigned TRBD1 or TRBD2 (6 bases each). CDR1 SGDLS and CDR2 YYNGEE come from the germline V gene. This CDR3 is 15 amino acids long. Trimming shortened V by 4 bases and J by 6 bases, and 18 bases separated the two germline ends. CDR3 in DNA: TGTGCCAGCAGCCCCTTGGGGGGCCCGTTCGATACGCAGTATTTT. This encodes CASSPLGGPFDTQYF.

This chain links TRBV20-1 with TRBJ2-7; D gene ambiguous. Germline CDR1 reads DFQATT; CDR2 reads SNEGSKA (reference sequence). V gave up 5 bases and J gave up 1 base, with 6 bases separating them. The CDR3 has 11 residues. This chain's CDR3 is CSAGRSYEQYF. Here the CDR3 DNA reads TGCAGTGCTGGACGGTCCTACGAGCAGTACTTC.